This T cell receptor (beta chain) was observed in a study of spatial heterogeneity in lung cancer. Study context: The count of detected beta-chain sequences consistently exceeded that of alpha-chain sequences. General study findings and limits: At tumor resection, ubiquitous expanded TCRs were detected in blood more often than later.

This clonotype was found many times. Its target is unknown. TCRdb re-analysed the 5' RACE reads in MiXCR, keeping a single row per CDR3 protein. The data contain approximately 25,000 distinct CDR3 sequences, 3% to 4% of them seen just once; the ten biggest clones take up around 28%. CDR3 length equals 15 residues. The germline CDR1 and CDR2 sequences are SGHVS and FNYEAQ. V gave up 6 bases and J gave up 5 bases, with 14 bases separating them. Sample time point: sample taken at primary tumor resection. Sequencing covered unsorted whole RNA taken from tumor, nontumor lung or frozen PBMC. The chain uses TRBV7-6 and TRBJ1-6; D is perhaps TRBD1 (6 bases). Material: PBMCs, obtained at surgery. This TCR was sampled from a female donor with early-stage non-small cell lung cancer. CDR3 residues: CASRAPDSDNSPLHF. Written as DNA, the CDR3 is TGTGCCAGCAGAGCCCCGGACAGTGATAATTCACCCCTCCACTTT.